This TCR beta chain was found in a study of shared clonotypes between healthy human individuals. Notes on the study in general: Generation probabilities of non-shared clonotypes were lower (relative to those shared by all four donors).

As to this clone: Its antigen remains unknown.

About 30,000 T cell genomes, or 200 ng DNA, went into the sorted-subset replicate PCRs. Source study methods: Filtering differed for immunoSEQ, which gave only junction sequences without quality scores. The table came from immunoSEQ multiplex PCR; TCRdb's copy has only in-frame clones and leaves some out. D and trimming were read from the DNA, whereas the V and J calls and clone size are those reported in that table. The table shows about 1 million clones, with around 74% occurring only once. The ends were cut back, 1 base at V and 1 base at J, with 12 bases in the middle. Germline V gives CDR1 LGHNA, CDR2 YSLEER. The CDR3 covers 16 residues.

This clonotype was obtained from a man between 18 and 35 years old in good health. Sequencing was carried out using memory CD4+ T cells sorted from blood. Subset noted: CD45RA-negative fraction. The V and J genes are TRBV4-3 and TRBJ2-3, with unresolved D. CDR3 DNA: TGCGCCAGCAGCCAAGGGACGACGGTGGGCACAGATACGCAGTATTTT. It yields the protein CASSQGTTVGTDTQYF.